The 12 T cell receptor beta chains given below trace back to one sample, sequenced in a study of beta chain features in type 1 diabetes. Isolated RNA was reverse transcribed in full, so expressed TCRB transcripts were sequenced. Using immunoSEQ multiplex PCR, the repertoire was profiled, and TCRdb retains in-frame clones only, with some absent. Here the sample spans fewer than 350,000 clones, approximately 8.1% being singletons. Sequenced sample: central memory CD4+ T cells from blood. Source of these receptors: a woman aged 18-29 years in good health.

V and J are TRBV7-8 and TRBJ2-3; 9 bases are shared with TRBD2. Germline V CDR1 and CDR2: SGHVS, FQNEAQ. The J segment lost 4 bases and the V segment lost 5 bases, leaving 7 bases of the junction unmatched. The CDR3 runs 15 residues. This chain's CDR3 is CASSRVAGEPDTQYF. In nucleotides, the CDR3 is TGTGCCAGCAGCCGAGTAGCGGGAGAGCCAGATACGCAGTATTTT.

A remark on this clone: This likely comes from a read error, as the CDR3 has no conserved phenylalanine or tryptophan at its end. This sequence joins TRBV30 and TRBJ2-7; D perhaps matches TRBD2 (6 bases). CDR3 length: 15 residues. Germline V lookup: CDR1 GTSNPN, CDR2 SVGIG (reference sequence). V was shortened by 3 bases and J by 0 bases, with 15 bases between the two germline ends. The CDR3 DNA sequence: TGTGCCTGGAGGGTTATAGGGACTTTCTCCTACGAGCAGTACTCC. Protein sequence: CAWRVIGTFSYEQYS.

This clone was detected a few times. The CDR3 spells CASSQRDRGNYGYTF. The DNA of the CDR3 is TGCGCCAGCAGCCAGAGGGATCGGGGGAACTATGGCTACACCTTC. The rearrangement joins TRBV4-1 to TRBJ1-2, with D possibly being TRBD1 (5 bases). Germline V gene lookup returns CDR1 MGHRA and CDR2 YSYEKL. V was clipped by 3 bases and J by 2 bases, with 13 bases between them. The CDR3 has 15 residues.

J is TRBJ1-1 and V is TRBV7-9; possibly TRBD1 for D (6 bases). This CDR3 is 14 amino acids long. Germline V gene sequence: CDR1 SEHNR, CDR2 FQNEAQ (reference sequence). V was trimmed by 4 bases and J by 1 base, leaving 10 bases between them. CDR3: CASSSRGGNTEAFF. The CDR3 coding sequence is TGTGCCAGCAGCTCCAGGGGAGGGAACACTGAAGCTTTCTTT. The variable domain in full, with the rest retrieved from reference TRBV7-9 and TRBJ1-1, is DTGVSQNPRHKITKRGQNVTFRCDPISEHNRLYWYRQTLGQGPEFLTYFQNEAQLEKSRLLSDRFSAERPKGSFSTLEIQRTEQGDSAMYLCASSSRGGNTEAFFGQGTRLTVV.

This clone was found a few times. V gene TRBV28 combines with J gene TRBJ1-4; TRBD1 agrees at 10 bases. This CDR3 is 14 amino acids long. Germline CDR1 and CDR2: MDHEN and SYDVKM. V was clipped by 8 bases and J by 0 bases; unmatched bases: 0. Here the CDR3 reads CASGQGATNEKLFF. CDR3 in DNA: TGTGCCAGCGGACAGGGGGCAACTAATGAAAAACTGTTTTTT.

V usage is TRBV18 and J usage is TRBJ2-3; 7 nucleotides agree with TRBD1. This CDR3 is built from 16 residues. In germline, CDR1 is KGHSH, CDR2 LQKENI. V dropped 0 bases and J dropped 2; count of bases not matched to a gene: 5. Here the CDR3 reads CASSPPNRGYTDTQYF. CDR3 DNA: TGTGCCAGCTCACCACCGAACAGGGGTTACACAGATACGCAGTATTTT. The full variable domain, completed using reference TRBV18 and TRBJ2-3, is NAGVMQNPRHLVRRRGQEARLRCSPMKGHSHVYWYRQLPEEGLKFMVYLQKENIIDESGMPKERFSAEFPKEGPSILRIQQVVRGDSAAYFCASSPPNRGYTDTQYFGPGTRLTVL.

In this sample, this clone turned up a few times. V gene TRBV9 combines with J gene TRBJ2-3, with 7 nucleotides matching TRBD1. CDR1 SGDLS and CDR2 YYNGEE come from the germline V gene. The V and J ends lost 0 bases and 2 bases, in that order; junction bases with no gene match: 3. The CDR3 runs 15 residues. CDR3 bases: TGTGCCAGCAGCGTAGAAGACAGGGACACAGATACGCAGTATTTT. It specifies CASSVEDRDTDTQYF. Using reference TRBV9 and TRBJ2-3 for the parts outside the CDR3, the full variable domain is DSGVTQTPKHLITATGQRVTLRCSPRSGDLSVYWYQQSLDQGLQFLIQYYNGEERAKGNILERFSAQQFPDLHSELNLSSLELGDSALYFCASSVEDRDTDTQYFGPGTRLTVL.

This clone has more than one count but fewer than ten. The DNA of the CDR3 is TGTGCCAGCAGTTCAGGACTAGCGGAGTTGTACAATGAGCAGTTCTTC. Protein product: CASSSGLAELYNEQFF. The rearrangement uses TRBV6-6 and TRBJ2-1; 10 bases fit TRBD2. Looked up from germline, CDR1 is MNHNY and CDR2 is SVGAGI (reference sequence). This CDR3 contains 16 residues. Trimming cost V 4 bases and J 4 bases; bases outside gene matches: 7.

The chain couples TRBV7-2 to TRBJ2-7; TRBD1 aligns across 9 bases. The CDR3 length is 15 residues. V shed 3 bases, J shed 1 base, and the junction held 4 bases outside the gene matches. The V gene's germline CDR1 is SGHTA and CDR2 FQGNSA. Written as DNA, the CDR3 is TGTGCCAGCAGCTTCGGGACAGGGAATTCCTACGAGCAGTACTTC. This gives the protein CASSFGTGNSYEQYF.

This clone was detected a few times. The genes are TRBV5-8 and TRBJ1-2; D gene uncertain. This CDR3 region has 13 residues. Deletions cut 2 bases from V and 10 bases from J, with 15 bases between. Germline V gives CDR1 SGHTS, CDR2 YDEGEE. CDR3 protein: CASSFRGQAAYTF. As DNA, the CDR3 is TGTGCCAGCAGCTTCCGTGGGCAGGCTGCCTACACCTTC.

V gene TRBV14 combines with J gene TRBJ1-2, with no clear D. This CDR3 region has 12 residues. Germline values: CDR1 SGHDN, CDR2 FVKESK. Trimming left V 6 bases short and J 13 bases short, with 18 bases between. The CDR3 nucleotides are TGTGCCAGCAGACTACGGGCCGACTCTCTCACCTTC. Translation: CASRLRADSLTF.

This clone was observed a handful of times. The V gene is TRBV7-8, the J gene TRBJ1-6; no firm D call. Trimming removed 1 base from V and 0 bases from J, with 16 bases in between. CDR1 is SGHVS, CDR2 FQNEAQ, per germline. The CDR3 spans 19 residues. The CDR3 nucleotides are TGTGCCAGCAGCTTAGTGGACCGTCGCTTTAGCTCCTATAATTCACCCCTCCACTTT. Encoded protein: CASSLVDRRFSSYNSPLHF. Based on the CDR3 plus reference TRBV7-8 and TRBJ1-6, the full variable domain is GAGVSQSPRYKVAKRGQDVALRCDPISGHVSLFWYQQALGQGPEFLTYFQNEAQLDKSGLPSDRFFAERPEGSVSTLKIQRTQQEDSAVYLCASSLVDRRFSSYNSPLHFGNGTRLTVT.